This TCR beta chain was sequenced during a study of T-cell reconstitution after alpha-beta-depleted transplantation in children. Construction of the TCRbeta library involved unique molecular identifiers. TCRdb re-derived calls from the PCR reads in MiXCR, one entry per CDR3 protein. The repertoire has some 830,000 distinct CDR3 sequences, approximately 15% of them found once; the top ten carry 5%. Germline assignment: CDR1 SGHTA and CDR2 FQGNSA. The V gene lost 1 base and the J gene lost 9 bases, with 13 bases spanning the gap. The CDR3 consists of 13 residues. Study conclusions and caveats: There were reportedly several hundred expanded graft clones from which alpha-beta T cells came about two months after transplant. From surviving recipient T cells and thymic progenitors came the high day-60 TCRbeta diversity observed in some patients. When one year had passed after transplant, most T-cell counts and diversity came from newly produced T cells.

Only a few counts were recorded for this clonotype. What it binds is not known. Sequenced material: PBMCs, mostly from graft donor cells, taken 360 days after TCRalphabeta/CD19-depleted stem cell transplant. This receptor was taken from a male patient aged 5 to 17 who had a stem cell transplant for acute lymphoblastic leukemia, so the T cells may come from the graft donor. J is TRBJ2-7 and V is TRBV7-2; D possibly corresponds to TRBD1 (6 bases). The CDR3 here is CASSLVSGGAQYF. DNA of the CDR3: TGTGCCAGCAGCTTAGTTTCTGGGGGCGCGCAGTACTTC.